What follows are 21 T cell receptor beta chains derived from one specimen sequenced in a study of CXCR3-negative and CXCR3-positive naive CD8 T cells. Study-level results: Researchers report that CXCR3-positive naive cells carry more hydrophobic TRB CDR3s than CXCR3-negative naive cells.

UMI-labeled 5' RACE TRB cDNA libraries were prepared from the cells. From the 5' RACE reads, TCRdb lists one entry per CDR3 protein and no DNA. The sample includes roughly 59,000 distinct CDR3 sequences. These receptors lack a known antigen. Material for sequencing was naive CXCR3+ CD8+ T cells from blood. The subset here: CD45RO-CCR7+CD27+CD95- naive CD8+ T cells expressing CXCR3 (TNR3+). These receptors were obtained from a human donor in good health. Some clones in this sample may be carry-over from other donors' samples.

The V gene is TRBV6-2 or TRBV6-3, the J gene TRBJ2-7; TCRdb's D call of TRBD1 is untestable without DNA. The CDR3 is 15 amino acids. Germline V gene sequence: CDR1 MNHEY, CDR2 SVGEGT. CDR3 protein: CASSYWGQEPYEQYF.

The chain combines TRBV28 with TRBJ2-7; as DNA is missing, the TRBD1 call by TCRdb cannot be tested. The germline V gene encodes CDR1 MDHEN and CDR2 SYDVKM. This CDR3 has 14 amino acids. This CDR3 is CASSLDRTGVEQYF.

This chain uses TRBV7-9 with TRBJ1-1; the D call of TRBD1 rests on TCRdb alone, since no DNA is present to check it. This CDR3 comprises 11 residues. Germline assignment: CDR1 SEHNR and CDR2 FQNEAQ (reference sequence). The CDR3 loop reads CASSPGTEAFF.

CDR3 sequence: CASSSQSFAVDNEQFF. This sequence joins TRBV27 and TRBJ2-1. CDR1 MNHEY and CDR2 SMNVEV come from the germline V gene (reference sequence). The CDR3 is 16 amino acids.

The chain carries TRBV7-6 and TRBJ2-2. Per germline, CDR1 SGHVS and CDR2 FNYEAQ. The CDR3 extends over 14 amino acids. The CDR3 sequence is CASWVDRGTGELFF.

The gene calls are TRBV7-7 and TRBJ2-5; the D call from TCRdb, TRBD2, cannot be confirmed without DNA. Germline lookup yields CDR1 SSHAT and CDR2 FNYEAQ (reference sequence). The CDR3 loop spans 15 amino acids. This chain's CDR3 is CASSLGGAAEETQYF.

The V call is TRBV6-2 or TRBV6-3, the J call TRBJ2-5; TCRdb's assignment of TRBD1 cannot be checked, as there is no DNA. CDR1 and CDR2 from the germline V gene are MNHEY and SVGEGT. The CDR3 spans 13 residues. The chain's CDR3 is CASSYSRVDCMYF.

The genes are TRBV11-2 and TRBJ2-3; TCRdb reports TRBD2, a call that lacks DNA to check it against. The germline V gene has CDR1 SGHAT and CDR2 FQNNGV. This CDR3 region has 19 residues. CDR3 in amino acids: CASSLFPPGLSLRSDTQYF.

This chain joins TRBV10-3 and TRBJ2-2; the TRBD1 assignment by TCRdb is unverifiable without DNA. Germline CDR1 is ENHRY and CDR2 is SYGVKD. This CDR3 is 13 amino acids long. CDR3: CAISDRGDGELFF.

The V call is TRBV7-9, the J call TRBJ2-7; TCRdb picks TRBD1, but there is no DNA to check that call. The CDR3 contains 14 residues. Germline V lookup: CDR1 SEHNR, CDR2 FQNEAQ (reference sequence). The CDR3 is CASSPGKMGYEQYF.

The gene calls are TRBV28 and TRBJ1-2; TCRdb designates TRBD1, a call that cannot be tested without DNA. The germline V gene encodes CDR1 MDHEN and CDR2 SYDVKM. The CDR3 runs to 16 residues. This chain's CDR3 is CASSLDRDRANYGYTF.

The chain's CDR3 is CASSSSGQGYDEQFF. The V and J genes are TRBV27 and TRBJ2-1; the D call from TCRdb, TRBD1, cannot be confirmed without DNA. The CDR3 loop spans 15 amino acids. Germline CDR1 MNHEY, CDR2 SMNVEV (reference sequence).

J is TRBJ2-3 and V is TRBV27; absent DNA, TCRdb's TRBD1 call cannot be checked. The CDR3 runs to 12 residues. Germline-derived CDR1 and CDR2 are MNHEY and SMNVEV (reference sequence). Here the CDR3 reads CASSLGGDTQYF.

The chain couples TRBV6-2 or TRBV6-3 to TRBJ2-1; as DNA is missing, the TRBD2 call by TCRdb cannot be tested. The CDR3 length is 15 residues. Germline V gene sequence: CDR1 MNHEY, CDR2 SVGEGT. CDR3 loop: CASSYRPKMNNEQFF.

The V and J genes are TRBV12-3 or TRBV12-4 and TRBJ1-4; TCRdb gives TRBD1 as the D gene, but with no DNA this cannot be confirmed. CDR3 size: 14 residues. CDR3 region: CASRGTVRDEKLFF.

J is TRBJ2-7 and V is TRBV6-2 or TRBV6-3. Germline V gene sequence: CDR1 MNHEY, CDR2 SVGEGT. CDR3 length: 13 amino acids. CDR3 region: CASSYSWGSEQYF.

The CDR3 loop is CSVEESWGNGYTF. The chain couples TRBV29-1 to TRBJ1-2; no DNA is available, so the TRBD1 call from TCRdb remains unchecked. The CDR3 covers 13 residues. From germline, CDR1 is SQVTM and CDR2 ANQGSEA.

V usage is TRBV19 and J usage is TRBJ2-2; TCRdb calls TRBD2, which cannot be checked without DNA. Germline V CDR1 and CDR2: LNHDA, SQIVND (reference sequence). This CDR3 has 16 amino acids. The CDR3 here is CASSIESGGFTGELFF.

The chain links TRBV4-3 to TRBJ1-5; as DNA is missing, the TRBD1 call by TCRdb cannot be tested. The CDR3 is 15 amino acids. CDR1 is LGHNA and CDR2 is YSLEER in the germline V gene. The CDR3 here is CASSQRTGGNQPQHF.

The chain's CDR3 is CSTRQGESQPQHF. This chain uses TRBV20-1 with TRBJ1-5; the D call of TRBD1 rests on TCRdb alone, since no DNA is present to check it. This CDR3 has 13 residues. Germline CDR1 DFQATT, CDR2 SNEGSKA (reference sequence).

The V gene is TRBV28, the J gene TRBJ1-1; checking the TCRdb D call of TRBD1 is not possible without DNA. There are 17 residues in the CDR3. Looked up from germline, CDR1 is MDHEN and CDR2 is SYDVKM. This CDR3 reads CASSLPLTGTGDTEAFF.